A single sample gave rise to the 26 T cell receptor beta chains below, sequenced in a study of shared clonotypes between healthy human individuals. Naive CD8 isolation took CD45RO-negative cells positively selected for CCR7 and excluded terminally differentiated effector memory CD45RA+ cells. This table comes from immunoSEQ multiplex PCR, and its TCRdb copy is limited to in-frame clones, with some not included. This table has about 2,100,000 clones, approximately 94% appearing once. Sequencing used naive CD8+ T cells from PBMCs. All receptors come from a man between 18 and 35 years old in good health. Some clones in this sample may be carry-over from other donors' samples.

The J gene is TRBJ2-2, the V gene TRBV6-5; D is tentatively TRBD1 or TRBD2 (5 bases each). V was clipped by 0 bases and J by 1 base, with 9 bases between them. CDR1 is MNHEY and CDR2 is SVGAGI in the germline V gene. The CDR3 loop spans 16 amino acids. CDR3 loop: CASSYSGVRNTGELFF. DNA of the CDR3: TGTGCCAGCAGTTACTCGGGGGTCAGGAACACCGGGGAGCTGTTTTTT.

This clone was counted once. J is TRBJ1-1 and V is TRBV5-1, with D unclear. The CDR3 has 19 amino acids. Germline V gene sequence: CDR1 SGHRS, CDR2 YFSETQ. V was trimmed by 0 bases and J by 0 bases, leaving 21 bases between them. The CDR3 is CASSLAPVGTLYMNTEAFF. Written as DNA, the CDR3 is TGCGCCAGCAGCTTGGCCCCGGTCGGAACACTTTACATGAACACTGAAGCTTTCTTT.

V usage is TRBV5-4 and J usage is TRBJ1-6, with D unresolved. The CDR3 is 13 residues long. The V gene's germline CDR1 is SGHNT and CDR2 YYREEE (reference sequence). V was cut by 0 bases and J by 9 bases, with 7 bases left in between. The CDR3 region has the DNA TGTGCCAGCAGCTTGGGGGGTACTTCACCCCTCCACTTT. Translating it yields CASSLGGTSPLHF.

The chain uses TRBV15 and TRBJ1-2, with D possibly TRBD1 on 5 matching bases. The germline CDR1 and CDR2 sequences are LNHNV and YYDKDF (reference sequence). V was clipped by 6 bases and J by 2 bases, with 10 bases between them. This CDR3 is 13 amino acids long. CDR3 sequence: CATSSRDNYGYTF. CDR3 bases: TGTGCCACCAGTAGCAGGGACAACTATGGCTACACCTTC.

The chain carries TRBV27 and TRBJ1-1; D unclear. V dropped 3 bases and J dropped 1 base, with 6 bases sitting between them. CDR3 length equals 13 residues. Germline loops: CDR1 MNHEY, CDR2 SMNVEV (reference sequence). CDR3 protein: CASSFLTNTEAFF. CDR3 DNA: TGTGCCAGCAGTTTTCTGACGAACACTGAAGCTTTCTTT.

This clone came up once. CDR3 DNA sequence: TGTGCCACCAGCAACTTGGGGCTAGCCACAGATACGCAGTATTTT. Its translation is CATSNLGLATDTQYF. V is TRBV15 and J is TRBJ2-3; D is tentatively TRBD1 or TRBD2 (5 bases each). Trimming took off 4 bases at V and 2 bases at J, with 13 bases between the two ends. The CDR3 sequence is 15 residues long. Per the germline V gene, CDR1 is LNHNV and CDR2 is YYDKDF (reference sequence).

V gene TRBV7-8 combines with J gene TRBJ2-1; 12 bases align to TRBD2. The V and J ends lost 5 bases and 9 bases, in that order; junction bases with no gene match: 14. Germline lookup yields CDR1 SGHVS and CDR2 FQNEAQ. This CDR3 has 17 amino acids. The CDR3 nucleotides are TGTGCCAGCAGCCGAGTTCTAGCGGGAGGGCCCAAGGGTGAGCAGTTCTTC. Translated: CASSRVLAGGPKGEQFF.

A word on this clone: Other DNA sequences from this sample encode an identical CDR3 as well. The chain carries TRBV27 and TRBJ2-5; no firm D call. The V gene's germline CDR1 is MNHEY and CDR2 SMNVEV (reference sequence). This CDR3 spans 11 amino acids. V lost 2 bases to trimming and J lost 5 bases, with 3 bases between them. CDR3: CASSLRETQYF. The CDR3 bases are TGTGCCAGCAGTTTAAGGGAGACCCAGTACTTC.

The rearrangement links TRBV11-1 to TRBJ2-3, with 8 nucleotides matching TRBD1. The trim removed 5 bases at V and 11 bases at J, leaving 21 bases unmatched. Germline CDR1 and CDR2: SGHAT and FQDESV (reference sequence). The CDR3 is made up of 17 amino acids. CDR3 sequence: CASSAIDRGDSTYLQYF. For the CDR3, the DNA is TGTGCCAGCAGCGCCATTGACAGGGGCGATAGCACCTACTTGCAGTATTTT.

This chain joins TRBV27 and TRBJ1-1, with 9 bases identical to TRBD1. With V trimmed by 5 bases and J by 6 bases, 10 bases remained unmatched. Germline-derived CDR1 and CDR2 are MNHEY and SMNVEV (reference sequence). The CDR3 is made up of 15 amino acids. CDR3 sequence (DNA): TGTGCCAGCAGTGCAAACAGGGGGCGATGGCCTGAAGCTTTCTTT. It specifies CASSANRGRWPEAFF.

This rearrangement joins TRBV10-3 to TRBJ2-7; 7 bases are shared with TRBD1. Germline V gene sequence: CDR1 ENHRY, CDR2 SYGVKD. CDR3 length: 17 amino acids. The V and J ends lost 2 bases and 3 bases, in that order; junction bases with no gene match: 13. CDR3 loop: CAISEQPWDSQIYEQYF. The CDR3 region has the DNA TGTGCCATCAGTGAGCAACCCTGGGACAGCCAAATCTACGAGCAGTACTTC.

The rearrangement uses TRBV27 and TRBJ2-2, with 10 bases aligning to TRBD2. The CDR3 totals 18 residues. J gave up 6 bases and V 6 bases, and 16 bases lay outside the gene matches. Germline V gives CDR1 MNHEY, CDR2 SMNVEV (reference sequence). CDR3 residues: CASSPGLAGVMRAGELFF. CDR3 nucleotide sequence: TGTGCCAGCAGCCCTGGCCTAGCGGGAGTAATGAGGGCCGGGGAGCTGTTTTTT.

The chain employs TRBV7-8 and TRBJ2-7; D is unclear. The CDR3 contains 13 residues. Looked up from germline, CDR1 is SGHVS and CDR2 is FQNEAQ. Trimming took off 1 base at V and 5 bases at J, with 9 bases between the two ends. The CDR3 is CASSLVVVHEQYF. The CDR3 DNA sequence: TGTGCCAGCAGCTTAGTGGTTGTCCACGAGCAGTACTTC.

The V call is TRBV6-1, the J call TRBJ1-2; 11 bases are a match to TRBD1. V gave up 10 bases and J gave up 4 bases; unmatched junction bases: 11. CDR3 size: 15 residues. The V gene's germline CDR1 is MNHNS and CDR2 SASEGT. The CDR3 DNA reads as TGTGCCATGCCAGATGGACAGGGGGCCTTCTATGGCTACACCTTC. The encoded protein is CAMPDGQGAFYGYTF.

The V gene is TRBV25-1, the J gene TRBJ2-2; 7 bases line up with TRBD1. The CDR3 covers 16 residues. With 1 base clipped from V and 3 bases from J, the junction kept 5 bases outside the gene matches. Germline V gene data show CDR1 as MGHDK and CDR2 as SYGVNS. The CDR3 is CASSEFKGADTGELFF. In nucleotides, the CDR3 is TGTGCCAGCAGTGAATTTAAGGGGGCCGACACCGGGGAGCTGTTTTTT.

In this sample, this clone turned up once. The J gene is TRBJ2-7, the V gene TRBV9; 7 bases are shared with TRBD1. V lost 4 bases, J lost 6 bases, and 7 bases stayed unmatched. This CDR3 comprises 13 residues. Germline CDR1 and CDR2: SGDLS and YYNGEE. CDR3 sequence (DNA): TGTGCCAGCAGCCCCTGGACAGGCATCGAGCAGTACTTC. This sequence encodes CASSPWTGIEQYF. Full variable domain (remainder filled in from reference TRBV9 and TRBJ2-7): DSGVTQTPKHLITATGQRVTLRCSPRSGDLSVYWYQQSLDQGLQFLIQYYNGEERAKGNILERFSAQQFPDLHSELNLSSLELGDSALYFCASSPWTGIEQYFGPGTRLTVT.

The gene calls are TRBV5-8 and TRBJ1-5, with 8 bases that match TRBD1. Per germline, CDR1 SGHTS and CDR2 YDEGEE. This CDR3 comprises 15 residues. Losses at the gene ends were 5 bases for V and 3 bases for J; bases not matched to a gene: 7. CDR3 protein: CASSSLRGLNQPQHF. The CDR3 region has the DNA TGTGCCAGCAGTTCCCTCAGGGGGCTCAATCAGCCCCAGCATTTT.

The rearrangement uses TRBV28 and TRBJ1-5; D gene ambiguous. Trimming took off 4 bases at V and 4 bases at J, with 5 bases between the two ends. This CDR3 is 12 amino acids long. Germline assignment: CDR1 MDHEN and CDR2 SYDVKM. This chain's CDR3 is CASSSENQPQHF. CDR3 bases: TGTGCCAGCAGTTCTGAGAATCAGCCCCAGCATTTT.

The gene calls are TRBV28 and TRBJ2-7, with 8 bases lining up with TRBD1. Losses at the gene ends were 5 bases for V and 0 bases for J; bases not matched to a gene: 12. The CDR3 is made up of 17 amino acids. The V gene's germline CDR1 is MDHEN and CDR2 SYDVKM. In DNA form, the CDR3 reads TGTGCCAGCAGTCCTACGGATCCGGGACAGGACTCCTACGAGCAGTACTTC. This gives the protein CASSPTDPGQDSYEQYF.

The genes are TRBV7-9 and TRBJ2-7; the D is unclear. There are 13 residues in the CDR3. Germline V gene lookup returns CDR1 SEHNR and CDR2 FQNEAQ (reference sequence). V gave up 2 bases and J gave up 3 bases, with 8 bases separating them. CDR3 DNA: TGTGCCAGCAGCTTATTGTCGGGCTACGAGCAGTACTTC. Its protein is CASSLLSGYEQYF.

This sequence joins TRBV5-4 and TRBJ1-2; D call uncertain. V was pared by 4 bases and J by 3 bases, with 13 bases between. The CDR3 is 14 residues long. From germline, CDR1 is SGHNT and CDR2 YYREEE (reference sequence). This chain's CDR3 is CASSPERDHYGYTF. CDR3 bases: TGTGCCAGCAGCCCGGAAAGAGACCACTATGGCTACACCTTC.

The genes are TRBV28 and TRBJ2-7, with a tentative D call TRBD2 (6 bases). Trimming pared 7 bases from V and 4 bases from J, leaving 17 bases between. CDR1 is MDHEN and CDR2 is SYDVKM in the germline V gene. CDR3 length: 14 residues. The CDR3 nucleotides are TGTGCCAGCACTTCCTGGTGGGGGGTGTACGAGCAGTACTTC. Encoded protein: CASTSWWGVYEQYF.

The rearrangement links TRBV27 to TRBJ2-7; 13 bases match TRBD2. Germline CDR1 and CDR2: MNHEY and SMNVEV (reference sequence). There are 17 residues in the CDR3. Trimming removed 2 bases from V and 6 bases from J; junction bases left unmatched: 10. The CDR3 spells CASSLGPGLAGVVEQYF. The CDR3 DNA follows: TGTGCCAGCAGTTTAGGGCCTGGACTAGCGGGAGTTGTCGAGCAGTACTTC.

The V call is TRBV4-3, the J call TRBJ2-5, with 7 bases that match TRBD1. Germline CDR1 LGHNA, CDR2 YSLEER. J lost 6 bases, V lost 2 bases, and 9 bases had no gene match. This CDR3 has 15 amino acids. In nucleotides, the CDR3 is TGCGCCAGCAGCCAAAAAACCGGGACAGCGAAGACCCAGTACTTC. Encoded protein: CASSQKTGTAKTQYF.

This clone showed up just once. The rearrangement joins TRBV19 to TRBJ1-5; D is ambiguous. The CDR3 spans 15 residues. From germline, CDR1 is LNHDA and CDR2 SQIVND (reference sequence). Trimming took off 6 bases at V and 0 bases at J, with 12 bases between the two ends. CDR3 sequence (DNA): TGTGCCAGTAGCCCCCTAGCTTATAGCAATCAGCCCCAGCATTTT. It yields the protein CASSPLAYSNQPQHF.

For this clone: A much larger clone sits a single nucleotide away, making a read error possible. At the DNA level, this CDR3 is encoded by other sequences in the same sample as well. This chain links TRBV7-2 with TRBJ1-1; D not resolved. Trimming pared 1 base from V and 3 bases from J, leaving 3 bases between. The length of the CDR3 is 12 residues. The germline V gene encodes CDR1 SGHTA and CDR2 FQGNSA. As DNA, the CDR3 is TGTGCCAGCAGCTTAGGGTACACTGAAGCTTTCTTT. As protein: CASSLGYTEAFF.